This TCR beta chain was sequenced during a study of blood T cell repertoires in COVID-19 (dated by TCRdb to the early 2020s). In the study overall: The collaborator samples originated in the United States, Italy and Spain and spanned the acute and convalescent phases of COVID-19. The material from the prospective study consisted of cDNA or gDNA derived from T cells, B-cell-depleted T cells, or PBMCs. The dataset comprised deeply sampled blood TCRbeta repertoires from subjects exposed to, actively infected with, or recovered from COVID-19. The repertoires were released in a freely available public database intended as a resource for research on the immune response to SARS-CoV-2. Samples came from the ongoing ImmuneRACE study (first 160 participants) plus 1,254 subjects from 6 global collaborators. Nearly every sample came with metadata listing a de-identified subject ID, COVID-19 status, age in years and sex. HLA class I and class II types, where available, came from metadata supplied by the sample provider rather than from assay-based typing.

The investigation overall reported the following: The quantity of clinical and demographic metadata differed by source and by participant and was supplied without curation.

This clone has only one observation. No antigen is known for it. Base-call qualities are not available, and no considerably larger clone is one nucleotide away. TCRbeta CDR3 regions were amplified from genomic DNA using the immunoSEQ Assay, a bias-controlled multiplex PCR. Per the source publication's procedure: Within the assay, amplification of reference gene primers was used to estimate how many nucleated cells each sample contained. To quantify the absolute abundance of each unique TCRbeta CDR3 rearrangement, sequence reads were collapsed and filtered. For each sample, productive Simpson clonality was calculated by taking the square root of Simpson's diversity index across productive rearrangements. Drawn from immuneACCESS, this table holds only the in-frame rearrangements with V and J called that TCRdb kept. Clones are partly lost; checked studies trace under half to an unresolved V gene and leave the rest unexplained. The V and J calls and clone size come from that table; D and trimming were worked out from the DNA. The sample records tens of thousands of clones, over 85% of which are singletons. Around 30% of the sample lies in the top ten.

Each collaborating institution followed its own protocols to collect whole blood in K2EDTA tubes. For TCRbeta analysis, collaborator samples were shipped as frozen whole blood, as isolated PBMCs, or as DNA extracted from either sample type. The CDR3, from cysteine to phenylalanine, totals 15 residues. Only the CDR3 portion is preserved as DNA: 45 bases, with reading frame beginning at the first base. V is cut back by 7 bases and J by 10 bases, with 16 bases in the junction unmatched. The CDR1 and CDR2 encoded by the germline V gene (reference sequence) are SEHNR and FQNEAQ. This chain joins TRBV7-9 to TRBJ2-1, with 7 junctional bases fitting TRBD2. The sample consisted of peripheral blood. The TCR sequence derives from a woman of 80 years or more with acute or convalescent COVID-19. This receptor carries the CDR3 CASTKGERGPQEQFF. The nucleotide sequence reads TGTGCCAGCACCAAGGGCGAGCGGGGCCCGCAGGAGCAGTTCTTC.